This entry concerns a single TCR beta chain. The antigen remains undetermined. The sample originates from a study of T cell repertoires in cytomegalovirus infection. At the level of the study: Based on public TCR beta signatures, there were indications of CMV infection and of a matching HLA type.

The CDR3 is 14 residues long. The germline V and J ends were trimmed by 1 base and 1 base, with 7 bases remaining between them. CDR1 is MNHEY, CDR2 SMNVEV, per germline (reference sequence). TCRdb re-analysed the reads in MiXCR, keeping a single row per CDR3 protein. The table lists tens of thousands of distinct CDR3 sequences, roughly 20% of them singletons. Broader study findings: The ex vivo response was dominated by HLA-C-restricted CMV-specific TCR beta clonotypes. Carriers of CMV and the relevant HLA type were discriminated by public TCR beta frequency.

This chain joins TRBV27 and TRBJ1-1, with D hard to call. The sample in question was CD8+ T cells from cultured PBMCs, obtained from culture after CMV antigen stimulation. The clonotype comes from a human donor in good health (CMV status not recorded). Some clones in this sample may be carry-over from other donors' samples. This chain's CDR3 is CASSLLSSNTEAFF. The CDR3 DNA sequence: TGTGCCAGCAGTTTATTGAGTTCGAACACTGAAGCTTTCTTT.